Listed below are T cell receptor beta chains from one sample, sequenced in a study of blood T cell repertoires in COVID-19. TCRdb's copy holds only in-frame clones and misses some; the assay was immunoSEQ multiplex PCR. The table includes roughly 100,000 clones, more than 85% detected once. Sequences were obtained from peripheral blood. These receptors all come from a man aged 18 to 35 with acute or convalescent COVID-19. CDR3s include the opening cysteine and the closing phenylalanine or tryptophan. The order of the fields is V gene, D gene, CDR3 protein. The D gene is left open where the match is weak.

v_gene: TRBV6-5
d_gene: NA
CDR3aa: CASQGYTEAFF

v_gene: TRBV5-5
d_gene: TRBD1
CDR3aa: CASSESTGNYGYTF

v_gene: TRBV4-1
d_gene: NA
CDR3aa: CASSQGPGESGGYTF

v_gene: TRBV19
d_gene: TRBD1
CDR3aa: CASSRGTGVSQPQHF

v_gene: TRBV2
d_gene: TRBD2
CDR3aa: CASSELAGGATGELFF

v_gene: TRBV24-1
d_gene: NA
CDR3aa: CATSDRGSQETQYF

v_gene: TRBV9
d_gene: NA
CDR3aa: CASSVARVGNTIYF

v_gene: TRBV19
d_gene: NA
CDR3aa: CASSDSFNRPQHF

v_gene: TRBV6-5
d_gene: NA
CDR3aa: CASSQRGTGELFF

v_gene: TRBV24-1
d_gene: TRBD1
CDR3aa: CATSDWDSQETQYF

v_gene: TRBV11-2
d_gene: TRBD2
CDR3aa: CASSLGLARGYEQYF

v_gene: TRBV5-5
d_gene: NA
CDR3aa: CASSPRTDGYTF

v_gene: TRBV19
d_gene: TRBD1
CDR3aa: CASTSGGPNSNQPQHF

v_gene: TRBV3-1/TRBV3-2
d_gene: NA
CDR3aa: CASSQGAFSGANVLTF

v_gene: TRBV7-9
d_gene: NA
CDR3aa: CASSVQGWELFF

v_gene: TRBV7-2
d_gene: TRBD1
CDR3aa: CASSLSAQQGWGEQFF

v_gene: TRBV30
d_gene: NA
CDR3aa: CAWSVLGRVTEAFF

v_gene: TRBV28
d_gene: TRBD1
CDR3aa: CASSSTGLNTEAFF

v_gene: TRBV27
d_gene: NA
CDR3aa: CASSLSASNQPQHF

v_gene: TRBV27
d_gene: TRBD1
CDR3aa: CASSLGQGDEAFF

v_gene: TRBV19
d_gene: TRBD1
CDR3aa: CASSSRGQGKTEAFF

v_gene: TRBV19
d_gene: NA
CDR3aa: CASSSNSRGNTEAFF

v_gene: TRBV6-5
d_gene: TRBD1
CDR3aa: CASSLPRGTGGETQYF

v_gene: TRBV2
d_gene: NA
CDR3aa: CASTRRNSYEQYF

v_gene: TRBV9
d_gene: NA
CDR3aa: CASSAPGGKTYEQYF

v_gene: TRBV9
d_gene: TRBD2
CDR3aa: CASSAASGSTGELFF

v_gene: TRBV30
d_gene: NA
CDR3aa: CAADGGKGNTIYF

v_gene: TRBV5-1
d_gene: NA
CDR3aa: CASSLEILTGNTEAFF

v_gene: TRBV6-2/TRBV6-3
d_gene: NA
CDR3aa: CASSLIRGEKLFF

v_gene: TRBV5-6
d_gene: TRBD1
CDR3aa: CASSLADRESSPLHF

v_gene: TRBV7-6
d_gene: TRBD1
CDR3aa: CASSPARTGEVRPYEQYF

v_gene: TRBV4-1
d_gene: TRBD1
CDR3aa: CASSQVAGQGHNTGYGYTF

v_gene: TRBV12-5
d_gene: NA
CDR3aa: CASAKSRGTEAFF

v_gene: TRBV5-6
d_gene: TRBD2
CDR3aa: CASSTAGVAGGFGDEQYF

v_gene: TRBV5-1
d_gene: NA
CDR3aa: CASSLHTGGSPLHF

v_gene: TRBV19
d_gene: TRBD1
CDR3aa: CASSRQGRYNEQFF

v_gene: TRBV5-1
d_gene: TRBD2
CDR3aa: CASSSLAGATYNEQFF

v_gene: TRBV24-1
d_gene: TRBD2
CDR3aa: CATSDRPSGRFEQFF

v_gene: TRBV4-2
d_gene: NA
CDR3aa: CASSQDPDRGYTF

v_gene: TRBV4-1
d_gene: NA
CDR3aa: CASSQDLSARNTIYF

v_gene: TRBV21-1
d_gene: NA
CDR3aa: CPSKGVTYEQYF

v_gene: TRBV9
d_gene: NA
CDR3aa: CASSAPTGTNTEAFF

v_gene: TRBV6-1
d_gene: NA
CDR3aa: CASSEQGKGGYTF

v_gene: TRBV9
d_gene: TRBD1
CDR3aa: CASSARTGEGTEAFF

v_gene: TRBV1
d_gene: NA
CDR3aa: CTSSQPTAGTDGKMNTEAFF